This TCR beta chain appears in the sequencing data of a study of blood T cell repertoires in COVID-19. Study summary: Nucleic acid was either cDNA or gDNA, and it came from T cells, B-cell-depleted T cells, or PBMCs.

In the original analysis: Scientists estimated how many nucleated cells there were by amplifying reference gene primers. Assay used: immunoSEQ multiplex PCR; TCRdb lists only in-frame clones, some missing. V, J and clone size were drawn from that table, and D and trimming were deduced from the DNA. Seen here are roughly 400,000 clones, more than 70% observed once, and the top ten hold about 1.5%. In germline, CDR1 is SNHLY, CDR2 FYNNEI. Trimming cost V 8 bases and J 5 bases; bases outside gene matches: 10. The CDR3 contains 15 residues. The source of this sequence is a woman between 18 and 30 years old who had been exposed to COVID-19. Sequenced input: PBMCs or T cells enriched from blood (not recorded which). The chain recombines TRBV2 with TRBJ2-5; 11 nucleotides align to TRBD2. In DNA, the CDR3 is TGTGCCAGCGCCTCTACTAGCGGGAGACGGGAGACCCAGTACTTC. This codes for CASASTSGRRETQYF.